These 19 T cell receptor beta chains were all obtained from the same sample, sequenced in a study of blood T cell repertoires in COVID-19. The repertoire was sequenced with immunoSEQ multiplex PCR; TCRdb's copy has only in-frame clones and lacks some. The table shows about 220,000 clones, with roughly 80% occurring only once. Sequenced material: PBMCs or T cells enriched from blood (not recorded which). The receptors were gathered from a woman aged 40 to 50 with acute COVID-19.

J is TRBJ2-7 and V is TRBV28; D call uncertain. CDR1 is MDHEN and CDR2 is SYDVKM in the germline V gene. The CDR3 has 15 residues. With 6 bases removed from V and 0 bases from J, the gap between germline ends came to 15 bases. In nucleotides, the CDR3 is TGTGCCAGCAGCACCGCCTCCCACAGCTCCTACGAGCAGTACTTC. Translating it yields CASSTASHSSYEQYF.

The chain carries TRBV29-1 and TRBJ1-1; D is undetermined. CDR1 is SQVTM and CDR2 is ANQGSEA in the germline V gene. The CDR3 extends over 11 amino acids. Trimming cost V 4 bases and J 4 bases, with 7 bases left between them. The CDR3 reads CSVVQLTEAFF. DNA for the CDR3: TGCAGCGTTGTCCAACTCACTGAAGCTTTCTTT.

CDR3 amino acids: CAWSVWAANTEAFF. DNA for the CDR3: TGTGCCTGGAGTGTATGGGCCGCGAACACTGAAGCTTTCTTT. This sequence joins TRBV30 and TRBJ1-1; D call uncertain. Germline V gene data show CDR1 as GTSNPN and CDR2 as SVGIG (reference sequence). V lost 0 bases and J lost 1, with 9 bases in between. The CDR3 extends over 14 amino acids.

V is TRBV3-1 (or the pseudogene TRBV3-2) and J is TRBJ2-1, with TRBD2 matching over 10 bases. This CDR3 is 17 amino acids long. Germline loops: CDR1 LGHDT, CDR2 YNNKEL (reference sequence). V lost 1 base and J lost 6; bases outside the gene matches: 9. The CDR3 DNA is TGTGCCAGCAGCCAAGGCCCTGGGACTAGCGTTTTCAATGAGCAGTTCTTC. This gives the protein CASSQGPGTSVFNEQFF.

The chain carries TRBV6-5 and TRBJ1-1; no reliable D call. Germline values: CDR1 MNHEY, CDR2 SVGAGI. The V gene lost 5 bases and the J gene lost 5 bases, with 18 bases spanning the gap. The CDR3 is 15 amino acids. CDR3 residues: CASSQTRVIGTEAFF. In DNA, the CDR3 is TGTGCCAGCAGTCAAACGAGGGTCATAGGAACTGAAGCTTTCTTT.

A word on this clone: This may stem from a read error, because a much larger clone lies one nucleotide away. CDR3: CASSLQGDYGYTF. As DNA, the CDR3 is TGTGCCAGCAGTTTACAGGGGGACTATGGCTACACCTTC. The chain combines TRBV7-8 with TRBJ1-2; 8 bases fit TRBD1. The CDR3 spans 13 residues. Per germline, CDR1 SGHVS and CDR2 FQNEAQ. The J segment lost 3 bases and the V segment lost 6 bases, leaving 3 bases of the junction unmatched. Drawing the rest from reference TRBV7-8 and TRBJ1-2, the complete variable domain is GAGVSQSPRYKVAKRGQDVALRCDPISGHVSLFWYQQALGQGPEFLTYFQNEAQLDKSGLPSDRFFAERPEGSVSTLKIQRTQQEDSAVYLCASSLQGDYGYTFGSGTRLTVV.

V and J are TRBV19 and TRBJ2-1; 12 bases map to TRBD1. This CDR3 has 15 amino acids. From germline, CDR1 is LNHDA and CDR2 SQIVND (reference sequence). The trim removed 6 bases at V and 6 bases at J, leaving 6 bases unmatched. The CDR3 is CASSRGQGASNEQFF. CDR3 in DNA: TGTGCCAGTAGCCGGGGACAGGGGGCCAGCAATGAGCAGTTCTTC.

The CDR3: CASSSPPSVEQFF. The DNA of the CDR3 is TGTGCCAGCAGCTCACCCCCCTCAGTCGAGCAGTTCTTC. This chain joins TRBV7-3 and TRBJ2-1; D is undetermined. Trimming removed 4 bases at V and 10 bases at J, with 14 bases between. The germline CDR1 and CDR2 sequences are SGHTA and FQGTGA. The CDR3 runs to 13 residues. The variable domain in full, with the rest retrieved from reference TRBV7-3 and TRBJ2-1, is GAGVSQTPSNKVTEKGKYVELRCDPISGHTALYWYRQSLGQGPEFLIYFQGTGAADDSGLPNDRFFAVRPEGSVSTLKIQRTERGDSAVYLCASSSPPSVEQFFGPGTRLTVL.

This sequence joins TRBV20-1 and TRBJ1-6; D uncertain. Between the trimmed V and J ends, which lost 3 bases and 5 bases, there was a span of 8 bases. Germline V gene lookup returns CDR1 DFQATT and CDR2 SNEGSKA (reference sequence). This CDR3 is 13 amino acids long. The CDR3 protein is CSASGQNNSPLHF. Here the CDR3 DNA reads TGCAGTGCTAGTGGTCAAAATAATTCACCCCTCCACTTT.

V usage is TRBV19 and J usage is TRBJ1-4; TRBD1 matches at 7 bases. CDR1 is LNHDA, CDR2 SQIVND, per germline (reference sequence). The CDR3 loop spans 14 amino acids. Trimming at V came to 8 bases and at J to 4 bases, leaving 7 bases not matched to a gene. CDR3 nucleotide sequence: TGTGCCAGTCGAGAGGGACAGAATAATGAAAAACTGTTTTTT. Translation gives CASREGQNNEKLFF.

This chain uses TRBV28 with TRBJ2-6, with D perhaps matching TRBD2 (5 bases). The CDR3 covers 18 residues. The germline V and J ends were trimmed by 5 bases and 1 base, with 18 bases remaining between them. Germline CDR1 MDHEN, CDR2 SYDVKM. In nucleotides, the CDR3 is TGTGCCAGCAGTGGGAGCGGACTCAAAAAATCTGGGGCCAACGTCCTGACTTTC. It encodes CASSGSGLKKSGANVLTF.

This sequence joins TRBV24-1 and TRBJ2-7; weak D call: TRBD1 (6 bases). This CDR3 has 13 residues. Trimming took off 1 base at V and 10 bases at J, with 13 bases between the two ends. The germline V gene has CDR1 KGHDR and CDR2 SFDVKD. The CDR3 DNA follows: TGTGCCACCAGTGATTTACACGGACAGTATCAGTACTTC. Translation gives CATSDLHGQYQYF.

The CDR3 sequence is CASSYDLGSRRGYTF. DNA for the CDR3: TGTGCCAGCAGTTATGATTTGGGGTCAAGGAGGGGCTACACCTTC. This rearrangement joins TRBV28 to TRBJ1-2; D ambiguous. Germline assignment: CDR1 MDHEN and CDR2 SYDVKM. This CDR3 has 15 residues. V gave up 4 bases and J gave up 8 bases, with 20 bases separating them.

The table lists this clone with a count of one. V and J are TRBV6-2 or TRBV6-3 and TRBJ2-1; 10 bases are shared with TRBD2. Germline CDR1 is MNHEY and CDR2 is SVGEGT. The length of the CDR3 is 15 residues. The J segment lost 9 bases and the V segment lost 0 bases, leaving 5 bases of the junction unmatched. Here the CDR3 reads CASSYSPSGGFEQFF. The CDR3, as DNA: TGTGCCAGCAGTTACTCGCCTAGCGGGGGCTTTGAGCAGTTCTTC.

The chain combines TRBV18 with TRBJ1-1; no clear D gene. The CDR3 sequence is 14 residues long. V was clipped by 4 bases and J by 0 bases, with 9 bases between them. Germline values: CDR1 KGHSH, CDR2 LQKENI. This chain's CDR3 is CASSREDLNTEAFF. As DNA, the CDR3 is TGTGCCAGCTCACGCGAGGACTTGAACACTGAAGCTTTCTTT.

The chain employs TRBV5-1 and TRBJ2-1; a weak D match, TRBD1 (5 bases). The V gene's germline CDR1 is SGHRS and CDR2 YFSETQ. Trimming took off 0 bases at V and 2 bases at J, with 9 bases between the two ends. This CDR3 is 15 amino acids long. This CDR3 reads CASSLAPGPYNEQFF. Written as DNA, the CDR3 is TGCGCCAGCAGCTTGGCTCCAGGGCCCTACAATGAGCAGTTCTTC.

V gene TRBV2 combines with J gene TRBJ2-1; TRBD2 aligns across 13 bases. CDR1 and CDR2 from the germline V gene are SNHLY and FYNNEI. V was clipped by 7 bases and J by 9 bases; unmatched bases: 12. The length of the CDR3 is 16 residues. The DNA of the CDR3 is TGTGCCAGCACCCTGGTAGGGACTAGCGGGACAAGTGAGCAGTTCTTC. It translates to CASTLVGTSGTSEQFF.

This chain connects TRBV5-5 to TRBJ2-3; tentatively, D is TRBD1 (6 bases). CDR1 is SGHKS, CDR2 YYEKEE, per germline (reference sequence). Deletions cut 4 bases from V and 5 bases from J, with 11 bases between. CDR3 size: 13 residues. The CDR3: CASSVKGGDTQYF. Here the CDR3 DNA reads TGTGCCAGCAGCGTGAAAGGGGGAGATACGCAGTATTTT.

Ten or more counts support this clone. This sequence joins TRBV7-7 and TRBJ2-2, with 16 bases that match TRBD2. Trimming removed 5 bases from V and 6 bases from J; junction bases left unmatched: 9. CDR1 is SSHAT and CDR2 is FNYEAQ in the germline V gene (reference sequence). CDR3 length: 18 amino acids. CDR3: CASSPGLAGGPGPGELFF. In DNA form, the CDR3 reads TGTGCCAGCAGCCCGGGACTAGCGGGAGGGCCGGGGCCCGGGGAGCTGTTTTTT.